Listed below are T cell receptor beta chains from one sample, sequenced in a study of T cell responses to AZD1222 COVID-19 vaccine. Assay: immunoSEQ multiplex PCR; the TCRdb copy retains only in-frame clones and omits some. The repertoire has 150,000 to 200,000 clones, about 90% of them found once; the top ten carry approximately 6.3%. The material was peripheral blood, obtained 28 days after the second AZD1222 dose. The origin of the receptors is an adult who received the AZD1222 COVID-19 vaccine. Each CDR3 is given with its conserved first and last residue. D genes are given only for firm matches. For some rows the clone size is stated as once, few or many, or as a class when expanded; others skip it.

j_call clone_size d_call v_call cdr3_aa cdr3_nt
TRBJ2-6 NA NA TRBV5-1 CASSLGSRAGGANVLTF TGCGCCAGCAGCTTGGGGAGCCGGGCGGGAGGGGCCAACGTCCTGACTTTC
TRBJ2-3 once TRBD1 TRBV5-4 CASSLSLQGDNTDTQYF TGTGCCAGCAGCCTGTCCCTGCAGGGGGATAACACAGATACGCAGTATTTT
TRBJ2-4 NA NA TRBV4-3 CASSQEAGSAKNIQYF TGCGCCAGCAGCCAAGAGGCAGGGTCGGCCAAAAACATTCAGTACTTC
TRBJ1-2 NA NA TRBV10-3 CAISELGAEPHYGYTF TGTGCCATCAGTGAACTCGGGGCAGAGCCACACTATGGCTACACCTTC
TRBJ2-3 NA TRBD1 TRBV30 CAWSMARDSPVGYF TGTGCCTGGTCTATGGCCAGGGACAGTCCCGTTGGGTATTTT
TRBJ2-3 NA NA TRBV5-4 CASSMGGARSTDTQYF TGTGCCAGCAGCATGGGGGGGGCACGGAGCACAGATACGCAGTATTTT
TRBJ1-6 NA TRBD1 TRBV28 CASSSQGQGVSPLHF TGTGCCAGCAGTTCTCAGGGACAGGGGGTATCACCCCTCCACTTT
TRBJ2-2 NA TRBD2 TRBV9 CASSGRGGGHTGELFF TGTGCCAGCAGCGGACGGGGGGGCGGACACACCGGGGAGCTGTTTTTT
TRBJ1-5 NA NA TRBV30 CAWSVGGGNQPQHF TGTGCCTGGAGTGTCGGGGGAGGGAATCAGCCCCAGCATTTT
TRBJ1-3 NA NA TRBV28 CASSSPGGSSGNTIYF TGTGCCAGCAGTTCCCCGGGGGGGAGCTCTGGAAACACCATATATTTT
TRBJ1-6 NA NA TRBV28 CASGVLTVSPLHF TGTGCCAGCGGGGTTTTGACAGTCTCACCCCTCCACTTT
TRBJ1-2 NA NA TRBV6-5 CASSLTLNYGYTF TGTGCCAGCAGTTTGACCCTTAACTATGGCTACACCTTC
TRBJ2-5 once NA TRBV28 CASSLIASGAQYF TGTGCCAGCAGTTTAATCGCTTCGGGAGCCCAGTACTTC
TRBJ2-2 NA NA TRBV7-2 CASSLGGTGELFF TGTGCCAGCAGCTTAGGGGGGACCGGGGAGCTGTTTTTT
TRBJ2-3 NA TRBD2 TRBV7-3 CASSSRLAGVDTQYF TGTGCCAGCAGCTCGCGACTAGCGGGAGTGGATACGCAGTATTTT
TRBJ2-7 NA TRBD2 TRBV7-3 CASSPGGSGSGLEQYF TGTGCCAGCAGCCCTGGAGGTAGCGGGAGCGGTCTCGAGCAGTACTTC
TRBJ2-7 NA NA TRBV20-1 CSASHVSSYEQYF TGCAGTGCTAGTCACGTTAGCTCCTACGAGCAGTACTTC
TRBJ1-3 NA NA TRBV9 CASSGSSVSGNTIYF TGTGCCAGCAGCGGATCCTCTGTCTCTGGAAACACCATATATTTT
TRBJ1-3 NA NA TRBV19 CASLKGSSGNTIYF TGTGCCAGTTTGAAGGGATCCTCTGGAAACACCATATATTTT
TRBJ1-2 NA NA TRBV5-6 CASSLGSYGYTF TGTGCCAGCAGCTTGGGCAGCTATGGCTACACCTTC
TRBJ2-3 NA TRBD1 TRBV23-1 CASRMDRGHTDTQYF TGCGCCAGCAGGATGGACAGGGGGCACACAGATACGCAGTATTTT
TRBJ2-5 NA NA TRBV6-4 CASSAMEETQYF TGTGCCAGCAGTGCAATGGAAGAGACCCAGTACTTC
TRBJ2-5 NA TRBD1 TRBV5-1 CASSLGQGAQKTQYF TGCGCCAGCAGCTTGGGACAGGGGGCTCAAAAGACCCAGTACTTC